The 23 T cell receptor beta chains in this list originate from one sample, sequenced in a study of cytomegalovirus exposure and HLA in healthy donors (dated by TCRdb to the late 2010s). Library method: the immunoSEQ multiplex PCR assay. For the multiplex PCR, a mixture combining 60 forward primers for TCR Vbeta segments and 13 reverse primers for TCR Jbeta segments was used. TCRdb holds this immuneACCESS table with in-frame rearrangements only. Some clones are missing; in checked studies, unresolved V genes explain under half, and the rest has no known cause. The sample table lists some 200,000 clones, around 89% of them with a count of one. 0.9% to 1.1% of the sample comes from the top ten. The sequencing input was PBMCs. The source of these receptors is a woman younger than 30 in good health and CMV-seronegative.

The chain employs TRBV27 and TRBJ2-6; 8 bases map to TRBD1. V gave up 9 bases and J gave up 1 base; unmatched junction bases: 11. Germline CDR1 is MNHEY and CDR2 is SMNVEV (reference sequence). CDR3 size: 17 residues. CDR3 protein: CASIYRTGTSGANVLTF. CDR3 nucleotides: TGTGCCAGTATATATAGGACAGGGACGTCTGGGGCCAACGTCCTGACTTTC.

The chain combines TRBV6-4 with TRBJ2-3; 7 bases align to TRBD1. From germline, CDR1 is MRHNA and CDR2 SNTAGT. The CDR3 extends over 14 amino acids. Germline trimming cut 8 bases from V and 2 bases from J; bases unmatched to any gene: 7. The CDR3 spells CASRRQGSTDTQYF. The CDR3 bases are TGTGCCAGCCGCCGACAGGGATCCACAGATACGCAGTATTTT.

The chain employs TRBV11-2 and TRBJ2-7; no firm D call. V lost 0 bases and J 7 bases, leaving 4 bases between the germline ends. Germline V gene lookup returns CDR1 SGHAT and CDR2 FQNNGV. This CDR3 region has 11 residues. CDR3 sequence: CASSLDSEQYF. The CDR3 region has the DNA TGTGCCAGCAGCTTAGACAGTGAGCAGTACTTC.

The chain uses TRBV30 and TRBJ2-7; the match to TRBD1 covers 10 bases. The CDR3 consists of 12 residues. Germline V gives CDR1 GTSNPN, CDR2 SVGIG (reference sequence). The J segment lost 3 bases and the V segment lost 8 bases, leaving 4 bases of the junction unmatched. In DNA, the CDR3 is TGTGCCGGAGGACAGGGGGGCTACGAGCAGTACTTC. It specifies CAGGQGGYEQYF.

This chain uses TRBV4-1 with TRBJ2-7; maybe TRBD1 (6 bases). Germline V gene lookup returns CDR1 MGHRA and CDR2 YSYEKL. Trimming took off 0 bases at V and 2 bases at J, with 8 bases between the two ends. The CDR3 contains 14 residues. The CDR3 DNA reads TGCGCCAGCAGCCAAGAAACAGGGACCTACGAGCAGTACTTC. This translates into CASSQETGTYEQYF.

This clone has only one observation. The chain links TRBV5-1 to TRBJ2-7; TRBD1 aligns across 7 bases. Per the germline V gene, CDR1 is SGHRS and CDR2 is YFSETQ. CDR3 size: 14 residues. With 4 bases clipped from V and 3 bases from J, the junction kept 7 bases outside the gene matches. CDR3 DNA: TGCGCCAGCAGCCATGGGGCAGGGGGCTACGAGCAGTACTTC. The encoded protein is CASSHGAGGYEQYF.

The rearrangement joins TRBV7-8 to TRBJ2-7, with unresolved D. The CDR3 has 14 amino acids. With 2 bases removed from V and 0 bases from J, the gap between germline ends came to 8 bases. In germline, CDR1 is SGHVS, CDR2 FQNEAQ. This CDR3 reads CASSLHGRSYEQYF. In nucleotides, the CDR3 is TGTGCCAGCAGCTTACATGGGCGCTCCTACGAGCAGTACTTC.

This chain's CDR3 is CASSRTGATGELFF. CDR3 DNA sequence: TGTGCCAGCAGCAGAACAGGGGCGACCGGGGAGCTGTTTTTT. The rearrangement uses TRBV7-8 and TRBJ2-2, with 7 nucleotides matching TRBD1. V shed 5 bases, J shed 5 bases, and the junction held 5 bases outside the gene matches. Germline V lookup: CDR1 SGHVS, CDR2 FQNEAQ. CDR3 length: 14 residues. Looking up the rest from reference TRBV7-8 and TRBJ2-2 gives the full variable domain: GAGVSQSPRYKVAKRGQDVALRCDPISGHVSLFWYQQALGQGPEFLTYFQNEAQLDKSGLPSDRFFAERPEGSVSTLKIQRTQQEDSAVYLCASSRTGATGELFFGEGSRLTVL.

The gene calls are TRBV4-2 and TRBJ2-3; 8 bases line up with TRBD2. The CDR3 contains 17 residues. Germline trimming cut 4 bases from V and 5 bases from J; bases unmatched to any gene: 14. Germline V gene lookup returns CDR1 LGHNA and CDR2 YNFKEQ. The CDR3 spells CASSPEGSGGPGDTQYF. The CDR3 region has the DNA TGTGCCAGCAGCCCCGAAGGGAGCGGGGGCCCTGGAGATACGCAGTATTTT.

This clone was recorded a few times. The chain joins TRBV7-9 to TRBJ2-7, with 8 bases lining up with TRBD2. With V trimmed by 5 bases and J by 6 bases, 6 bases remained unmatched. The germline gives CDR1 SEHNR, CDR2 FQNEAQ (reference sequence). The CDR3 extends over 13 amino acids. As DNA, the CDR3 is TGTGCCAGCAGCCTACGGGGGGGGAGCGAGCAGTACTTC. Amino acid sequence: CASSLRGGSEQYF.

As regards this clone: Other DNA sequences in the same sample also yield this CDR3. This chain uses TRBV5-6 with TRBJ2-7, with TRBD1 matching over 10 bases. This CDR3 is built from 14 residues. CDR1 SGHDT and CDR2 YYEEEE come from the germline V gene. After removal of 0 bases from V and 4 bases from J, the junction contained 1 base not matched to a gene. The CDR3 DNA reads as TGTGCCAGCAGCTTGGGACAGGGGGCTTACGAGCAGTACTTC. It encodes CASSLGQGAYEQYF.

The genes are TRBV7-2 and TRBJ2-7; tentatively, D is TRBD1 (6 bases). Germline CDR1 and CDR2: SGHTA and FQGNSA. The CDR3 runs to 13 residues. Trimming took 8 bases from V and 0 from J, leaving 11 bases between them. The CDR3 is CASALGASYEQYF. CDR3 in DNA: TGTGCCAGCGCTTTGGGGGCCTCCTACGAGCAGTACTTC.

This chain links TRBV5-4 with TRBJ2-1; TRBD2 is a possible D gene (5 bases). V lost 0 bases and J lost 6, with 13 bases in between. The CDR3 covers 15 residues. Germline V gives CDR1 SGHNT, CDR2 YYREEE (reference sequence). The CDR3 protein is CASSLAGGSSNEQFF. CDR3 DNA sequence: TGTGCCAGCAGCTTGGCCGGAGGTTCTTCCAATGAGCAGTTCTTC. The variable domain in full, completed from reference TRBV5-4 and TRBJ2-1, reads ETGVTQSPTHLIKTRGQQVTLRCSSQSGHNTVSWYQQALGQGPQFIFQYYREEENGRGNFPPRFSGLQFPNYSSELNVNALELDDSALYLCASSLAGGSSNEQFFGPGTRLTVL.

The chain combines TRBV7-2 with TRBJ1-3; the D is unclear. CDR1 and CDR2 (germline): SGHTA, FQGNSA. Trimming removed 6 bases at V and 0 bases at J, with 9 bases between. This CDR3 contains 14 residues. This CDR3 is CASRNSFSGNTIYF. Written as DNA, the CDR3 is TGTGCCAGCAGGAACAGCTTCTCTGGAAACACCATATATTTT.

CDR3 DNA: TGCGCCAGCAGCTTCACTAGCGGGACTCGCACAGATACGCAGTATTTT. It codes for CASSFTSGTRTDTQYF. The genes are TRBV5-1 and TRBJ2-3, with 10 nucleotides matching TRBD2. This CDR3 comprises 16 residues. V trimming: 2 bases; J trimming: 1 base; junction bases outside the gene matches: 4. CDR1 is SGHRS and CDR2 is YFSETQ in the germline V gene.

The chain links TRBV5-4 to TRBJ1-6; 8 bases fit TRBD1. Germline V gives CDR1 SGHNT, CDR2 YYREEE (reference sequence). The CDR3 extends over 15 amino acids. Trimming at V came to 3 bases and at J to 12 bases, leaving 11 bases not matched to a gene. This chain's CDR3 is CASSSRTGPPEPLHF. CDR3 in DNA: TGTGCCAGCAGCTCCCGGACAGGGCCCCCTGAACCCCTCCACTTT.

This clone was counted a single time. The V and J genes are TRBV11-3 and TRBJ2-1, with D maybe TRBD2 (6 bases). Germline V gives CDR1 SGHNT, CDR2 YENEEA. The CDR3 is 14 residues long. The ends were cut back, 5 bases at V and 0 bases at J, with 8 bases in the middle. The CDR3 sequence is CASSPGGSYNEQFF. Here the CDR3 DNA reads TGTGCCAGCAGCCCCGGGGGCTCCTACAATGAGCAGTTCTTC.

This clone came up once. This chain connects TRBV9 to TRBJ1-1; tentatively, D is TRBD1 (5 bases). Deletions cut 3 bases from V and 8 bases from J, with 11 bases between. CDR3 size: 12 residues. The germline gives CDR1 SGDLS, CDR2 YYNGEE. The CDR3 loop reads CASSGWGREAFF. CDR3 DNA: TGTGCCAGCAGCGGTTGGGGCAGGGAAGCTTTCTTT.

Note on this clone: The CDR3 carries no conserved terminal phenylalanine or tryptophan, so it likely arises from a read error. The chain uses TRBV19 and TRBJ2-7; 10 bases fit TRBD2. This CDR3 has 16 amino acids. The germline V gene has CDR1 LNHDA and CDR2 SQIVND (reference sequence). The trim removed 5 bases at V and 0 bases at J, leaving 7 bases unmatched. The CDR3 DNA reads as TGTGCCAGTAGTCCCCGGACTAGCGGATACTCCTACGAGCAGTACCTC. This gives the protein CASSPRTSGYSYEQYL.

The gene calls are TRBV6-1 and TRBJ1-5; TRBD1 matches 10 bases. V was clipped by 1 base and J by 11 bases; unmatched bases: 2. Germline V gene lookup returns CDR1 MNHNS and CDR2 SASEGT. This CDR3 comprises 13 residues. This CDR3 is CASSEGQGATQHF. The CDR3 DNA reads TGTGCCAGCAGTGAAGGACAGGGGGCTACCCAGCATTTT.

This clone was counted a few times. The chain carries TRBV7-7 and TRBJ2-2; D might be TRBD1 (5 bases). This CDR3 is 13 amino acids long. V lost 3 bases, J lost 6 bases, and 8 bases lay in between. From germline, CDR1 is SSHAT and CDR2 FNYEAQ (reference sequence). CDR3 bases: TGTGCCAGCAGCTTTCTGGGGCCCGGGGAGCTGTTTTTT. Its protein product is CASSFLGPGELFF.

The V gene is TRBV6-1, the J gene TRBJ2-1, with D possibly being TRBD2 (6 bases). The V gene lost 0 bases and the J gene lost 7 bases, with 7 bases spanning the gap. There are 13 residues in the CDR3. CDR1 MNHNS and CDR2 SASEGT come from the germline V gene. The CDR3 loop is CASSEAGGNEQFF. The CDR3 DNA sequence: TGTGCCAGCAGTGAAGCGGGGGGAAATGAGCAGTTCTTC.

The chain employs TRBV5-1 and TRBJ1-2; 7 bases line up with TRBD1. This CDR3 comprises 14 residues. Germline CDR1 SGHRS, CDR2 YFSETQ. V lost 4 bases, J lost 2 bases, and 5 bases stayed unmatched. The CDR3 sequence is CASSRGQPNYGYTF. CDR3 DNA: TGCGCCAGCAGCAGGGGACAGCCGAACTATGGCTACACCTTC.